The clone carrying this TCR beta chain was counted only a few times. Its antigen is not known. This entry comes from a study of T cells in Graves' hyperthyroidism and ophthalmopathy. Study background: Upon initial diagnosis and before any treatment, peripheral blood was collected. Points from the study as a whole: Using 13 V-J features, a model discriminated ophthalmopathy from stable hyperthyroidism.

Researchers amplified the TCR beta CDR3 regions from RNA transcripts. HTBI primers were used for first-round RT-PCR of the TCR CDR3. TCRdb ran MiXCR on the multiplex PCR reads and lists one entry per CDR3 protein. The profile shows around 490,000 distinct CDR3 sequences, just under 20% of them singletons. Investigators excluded patients with uncontrolled infection, other autoimmune disease, pregnancy or lactation. Each diagnosis drew on symptoms, thyroxine, TRAb, thyroid ultrasound and orbital computed tomography findings. There are 16 residues in the CDR3. Germline CDR1 is MNHEY and CDR2 is SVGAGI. Trimming stripped 0 bases from V and 6 bases from J, with 16 bases between.

The rearrangement links TRBV6-5 to TRBJ2-3; D is possibly TRBD1 (5 bases). The specimen was blood. This receptor was identified in a middle-aged man with Graves' ophthalmopathy. CDR3 DNA: TGTGCCAGCAGTTACTCCCCAGGGATAGACCAGGATACGCAGTATTTT. Its translation: CASSYSPGIDQDTQYF.